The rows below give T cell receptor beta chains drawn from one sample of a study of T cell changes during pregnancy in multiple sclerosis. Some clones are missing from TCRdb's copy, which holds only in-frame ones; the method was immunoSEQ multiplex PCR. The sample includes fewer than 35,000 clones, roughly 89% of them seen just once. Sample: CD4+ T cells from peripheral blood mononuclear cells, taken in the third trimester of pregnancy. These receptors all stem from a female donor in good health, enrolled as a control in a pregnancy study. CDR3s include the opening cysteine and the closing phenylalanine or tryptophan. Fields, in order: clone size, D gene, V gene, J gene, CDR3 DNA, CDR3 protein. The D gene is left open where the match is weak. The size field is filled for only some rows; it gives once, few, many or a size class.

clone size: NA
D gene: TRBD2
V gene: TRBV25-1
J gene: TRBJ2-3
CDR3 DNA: TGTGCCAGCAGTCGGACTAGCTATAGCACAGATACGCAGTATTTT
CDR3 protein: CASSRTSYSTDTQYF

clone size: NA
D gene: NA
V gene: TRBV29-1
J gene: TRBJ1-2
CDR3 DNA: TGCAGTACCAGCGGGCAGATCTATGGCTACACCTTC
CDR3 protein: CSTSGQIYGYTF

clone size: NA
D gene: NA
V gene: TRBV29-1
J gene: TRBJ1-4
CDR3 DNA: TGCAGCGTGGCCGGCGGGGGCAAGGAAAAACTGTTTTTT
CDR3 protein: CSVAGGGKEKLFF

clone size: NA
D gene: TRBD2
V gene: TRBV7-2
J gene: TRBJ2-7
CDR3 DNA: TGTGCCAGCACCCCAACTAGCGGCTTCTACGAGCAGTACTTC
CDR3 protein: CASTPTSGFYEQYF

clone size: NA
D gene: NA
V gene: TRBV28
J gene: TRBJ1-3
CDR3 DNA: TGTGCCAGCAGTTTCTCCTTAGAAGGGAGGGGAAACACCATATATTTT
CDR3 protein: CASSFSLEGRGNTIYF

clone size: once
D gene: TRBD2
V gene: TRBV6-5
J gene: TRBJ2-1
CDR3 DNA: TGTGCCAGCAGTTACGGTTTAGGACTAGGGGTAAATGAGCAGTTCTTC
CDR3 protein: CASSYGLGLGVNEQFF

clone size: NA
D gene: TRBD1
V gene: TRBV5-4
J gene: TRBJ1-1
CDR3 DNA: TGTGCCAGCAGCTCGGGACAGATGAACACTGAAGCTTTCTTT
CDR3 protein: CASSSGQMNTEAFF

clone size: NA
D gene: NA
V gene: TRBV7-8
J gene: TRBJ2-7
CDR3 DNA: TGTGCCAGCAGTCGGGGACTCTCCTACGAGCAGTACTTC
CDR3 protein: CASSRGLSYEQYF

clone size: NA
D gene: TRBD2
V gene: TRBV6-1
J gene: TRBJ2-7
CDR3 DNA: TGTGCCACCTCTCGGACTAGCGGGAATTCCGAGCAGTACTTC
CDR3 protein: CATSRTSGNSEQYF

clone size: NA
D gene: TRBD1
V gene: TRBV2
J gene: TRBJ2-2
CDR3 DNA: TGTGCCAGCAGCCCAGACAGGGGTGGCACCGGGGAGCTGTTTTTT
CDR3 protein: CASSPDRGGTGELFF

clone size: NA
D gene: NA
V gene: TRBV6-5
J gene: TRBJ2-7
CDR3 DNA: TGTGCCAGCCGGCGGGGACTGACCTACGAGCAGTACTTC
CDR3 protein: CASRRGLTYEQYF

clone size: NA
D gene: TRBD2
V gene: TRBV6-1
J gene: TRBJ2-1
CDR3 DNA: TGTGCCAGCAGTGAAGCGCTTGGGGCTAGCGGGGGGGCATACAATGAGCAGTTCTTC
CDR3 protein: CASSEALGASGGAYNEQFF

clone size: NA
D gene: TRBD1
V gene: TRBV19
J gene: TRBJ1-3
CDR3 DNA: TGTGCCAGTAGATTCGGGACAGGGTCTGGAAACACCATATATTTT
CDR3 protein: CASRFGTGSGNTIYF

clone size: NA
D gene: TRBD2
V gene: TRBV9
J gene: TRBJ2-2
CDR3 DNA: TGTGCCAGCAGCGCTAGACCAGTACTAGCGGGGGGGCCGAACACCGGGGAGCTGTTTTTT
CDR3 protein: CASSARPVLAGGPNTGELFF

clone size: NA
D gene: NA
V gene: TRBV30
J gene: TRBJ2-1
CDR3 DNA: TGTGCCTGGTCCCGGCCACCGGGTCGGTTCTTC
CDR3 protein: CAWSRPPGRFF

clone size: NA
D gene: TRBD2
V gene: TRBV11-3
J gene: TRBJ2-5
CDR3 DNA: TGTGCCAGCAGCTTTAGCGGGGCACAAGAGACCCAGTACTTC
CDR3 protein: CASSFSGAQETQYF

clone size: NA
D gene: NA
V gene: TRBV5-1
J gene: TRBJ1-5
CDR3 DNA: TGCGCCAGCAGCCAGGCCGGTCTCCCCAATCAGCCCCAGCATTTT
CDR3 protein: CASSQAGLPNQPQHF

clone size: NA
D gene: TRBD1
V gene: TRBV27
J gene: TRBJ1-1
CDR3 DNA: TGTGCCAGCAGTCGATACGACAGGGGGCGGACTGAAGCTTTCTTT
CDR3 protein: CASSRYDRGRTEAFF

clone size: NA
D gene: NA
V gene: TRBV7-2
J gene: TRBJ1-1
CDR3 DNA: TGTGCCAGCAGCTTAGCACTGCTCCTGAGCACTGAAGCTTTCTTT
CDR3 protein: CASSLALLLSTEAFF

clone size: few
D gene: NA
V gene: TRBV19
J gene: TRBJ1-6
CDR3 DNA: TGTGCCAGTAGTTCCGGGACTTCTTCCGATAATTCACCCCTCCACTTT
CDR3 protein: CASSSGTSSDNSPLHF

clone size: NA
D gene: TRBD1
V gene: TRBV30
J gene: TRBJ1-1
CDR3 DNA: TGTGCCGTCGACAGGGGAACGAACACTGAAGCTTTCTTT
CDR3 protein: CAVDRGTNTEAFF

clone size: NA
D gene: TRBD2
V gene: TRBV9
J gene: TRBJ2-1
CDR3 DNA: TGTGCCAGCAGCGCAGGACTAGCGGGGTTCTCCTCCTACAATGAGCAGTTCTTC
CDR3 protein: CASSAGLAGFSSYNEQFF

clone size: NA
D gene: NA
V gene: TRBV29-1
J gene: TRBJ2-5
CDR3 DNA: TGCAGCGTTGCTAGCGCGAACCAAGAGACCCAGTACTTC
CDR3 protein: CSVASANQETQYF